This is a list of T cell receptor beta chains from one sample in a study of blood T cell repertoires in COVID-19. The method was immunoSEQ multiplex PCR; TCRdb's version includes in-frame clones alone and lacks a portion of them. The sample shows 210,000 or so clones, about 85% of them seen only once. The specimen was peripheral blood. The receptors come from a woman aged 18-35 years who had recovered from COVID-19. CDR3s include the opening cysteine and the closing phenylalanine or tryptophan. A D gene is named only where the DNA matches it firmly. The size entry is marked missing in some rows and otherwise reads once, few, many or a size class.

TRBD2,TRBJ2-7,-,TRBV29-1,TGCAGCGTCTCCCTAGCGGGCGAGCAGTACTTC,CSVSLAGEQYF
-,TRBJ1-3,-,TRBV10-3,TGTGCCATCAGTGACCCCCAAGGACAGTACTCTGGAAACACCATATATTTT,CAISDPQGQYSGNTIYF
-,TRBJ2-1,-,TRBV7-2,TGTGCCAGCAGCTGGAGGGGGCCAACGAACAATGAGCAGTTCTTC,CASSWRGPTNNEQFF
-,TRBJ1-5,-,TRBV3-1/TRBV3-2,TGTGCCAGCAGCCAAGCAGGGGCTGTTCTCAAACTGGTTTGGCAGCCCCAGCATTTT,CASSQAGAVLKLVWQPQHF
TRBD2,TRBJ2-3,-,TRBV5-1,TGCGCCAGCAGCTCAACGGGAGGGAGCACAGATACGCAGTATTTT,CASSSTGGSTDTQYF
TRBD2,TRBJ2-7,-,TRBV7-2,TGTGCCAGCAGCTTAGCCATAGCGGGACTGGCCTACGAGCAGTACTTC,CASSLAIAGLAYEQYF
TRBD2,TRBJ2-5,-,TRBV30,TGTGCCTGGAGTAAGGGCGGGAGCCGGGAGACCCAGTACTTC,CAWSKGGSRETQYF
TRBD2,TRBJ2-1,-,TRBV3-1/TRBV3-2,TGTGCCAGCAGCCAAGTAGTTGGACTAGCGGGAAACTACAATGAGCAGTTCTTC,CASSQVVGLAGNYNEQFF
TRBD1,TRBJ1-3,-,TRBV5-1,TGCGCCAGCAGCAACCAGGGGGGTCCTGGAAACACCATATATTTT,CASSNQGGPGNTIYF
-,TRBJ1-5,-,TRBV11-2,TGTGCCAGCAGCCGGGGTTCGAATCAGCCCCAGCATTTT,CASSRGSNQPQHF
-,TRBJ1-1,once,TRBV30,TGTGCCTGGACTAGGAACATGAACACTGAAGCTTTCTTT,CAWTRNMNTEAFF
TRBD1,TRBJ2-2,-,TRBV4-2,TGTGCCAGCAGCCAACTGGGGACCGGGACAGGGGGCGCGACCGGGGAGCTGTTTTTT,CASSQLGTGTGGATGELFF
-,TRBJ1-1,-,TRBV6-6,TGTGCCAGCAGCGCTAGTAGGAACACTGAAGCTTTCTTT,CASSASRNTEAFF
TRBD1,TRBJ1-4,-,TRBV6-5,TGTGCCAGCAGGCCTTCCGGGACAGGCGGGGAAAAACTGTTTTTT,CASRPSGTGGEKLFF
TRBD2,TRBJ2-5,-,TRBV9,TGTGCCAGCAGCGTAGCTTTCGGGAGGTGGGGTGAGACCCAGTACTTC,CASSVAFGRWGETQYF
-,TRBJ2-7,-,TRBV28,TGTGCCAGCAGCTCCCGCGGAAAGAGCTCCTACGAGCAGTACTTC,CASSSRGKSSYEQYF
-,TRBJ2-1,-,TRBV13,TGTGCCAGCAGCTTATCTACCAGGAGGTACAATGAGCAGTTCTTC,CASSLSTRRYNEQFF
TRBD1,TRBJ1-5,-,TRBV7-9,TGTGCCAGCAGCCCCGGGACAGCTTTAAATCAGCCCCAGCATTTT,CASSPGTALNQPQHF
-,TRBJ1-2,-,TRBV21-1,TGTGCCAGCAGCAAAGGCCCCTTAATACAGGGATTACGCTATGGCTACACCTTC,CASSKGPLIQGLRYGYTF
TRBD2,TRBJ2-2,-,TRBV11-3,TGTGCCAGCAGCTTAACCGTCGGAACTAGCGGGAGTATCACCGGGGAGCTGTTTTTT,CASSLTVGTSGSITGELFF
-,TRBJ1-5,few,TRBV6-2/TRBV6-3,TGTGCCAGCAGTGGGTGGGCTGAGAGTCAGCCCCAGCATTTT,CASSGWAESQPQHF
-,TRBJ2-1,-,TRBV6-5,TGTGCCAGCTCTATAGGCTGGCGGTTCTACAATGAGCAGTTCTTC,CASSIGWRFYNEQFF